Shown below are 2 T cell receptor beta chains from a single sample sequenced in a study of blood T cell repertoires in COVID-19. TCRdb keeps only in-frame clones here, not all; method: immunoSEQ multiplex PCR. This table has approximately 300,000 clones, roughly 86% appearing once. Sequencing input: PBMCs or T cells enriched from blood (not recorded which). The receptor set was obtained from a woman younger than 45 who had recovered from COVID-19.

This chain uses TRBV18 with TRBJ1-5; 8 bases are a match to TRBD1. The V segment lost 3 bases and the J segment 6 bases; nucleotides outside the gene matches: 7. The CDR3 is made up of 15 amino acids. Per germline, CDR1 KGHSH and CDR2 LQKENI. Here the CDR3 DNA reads TGTGCCAGCTCACCGCGGACAGGGCCGAGTCAGCCCCAGCATTTT. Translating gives CASSPRTGPSQPQHF.

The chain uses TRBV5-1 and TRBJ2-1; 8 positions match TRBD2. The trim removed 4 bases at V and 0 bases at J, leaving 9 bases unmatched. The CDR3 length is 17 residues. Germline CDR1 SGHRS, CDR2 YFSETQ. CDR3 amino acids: CASSPTDSGDSYNEQFF. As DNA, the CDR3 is TGCGCCAGCAGCCCGACGGATAGCGGGGACTCCTACAATGAGCAGTTCTTC.